This passage covers 22 T cell receptor beta chains from one sample sequenced in a study of cytomegalovirus exposure and HLA in healthy donors. Primers for the PCR totalled 60 Vbeta and 13 Jbeta. Measured with immunoSEQ multiplex PCR; TCRdb has only the in-frame clones, and not every one. The table has fewer than 180,000 clones, more than 65% seen once. Input material: PBMCs. Source of these receptors: a man aged 50 or older in good health and CMV-seropositive.

V and J are TRBV28 and TRBJ1-5, with TRBD1 matching over 8 bases. CDR1 and CDR2 from the germline V gene are MDHEN and SYDVKM. With V trimmed by 6 bases and J by 3 bases, 22 bases remained unmatched. The CDR3 covers 20 residues. This CDR3 is CASRPFKLLDDRGDNQPQHF. DNA of the CDR3: TGTGCCAGCAGGCCCTTTAAATTGCTCGATGACAGGGGAGACAATCAGCCCCAGCATTTT. Full variable domain (outside the CDR3, taken from reference TRBV28 and TRBJ1-5): DVKVTQSSRYLVKRTGEKVFLECVQDMDHENMFWYRQDPGLGLRLIYFSYDVKMKEKGDIPEGYSVSREKKERFSLILESASTNQTSMYLCASRPFKLLDDRGDNQPQHFGDGTRLSIL.

The V and J genes are TRBV5-1 and TRBJ2-2; D is perhaps TRBD2 (6 bases). Trimming took 0 bases from V and 5 from J, leaving 14 bases between them. Germline V gene data show CDR1 as SGHRS and CDR2 as YFSETQ. The CDR3 is made up of 16 amino acids. The CDR3, as DNA: TGCGCCAGCAGCTTGGCGCCGGAGGGCGCTACCGGGGAGCTGTTTTTT. Its protein product is CASSLAPEGATGELFF.

The V and J genes are TRBV5-1 and TRBJ2-2; tentatively, D is TRBD2 (6 bases). CDR3 size: 16 residues. The germline V gene has CDR1 SGHRS and CDR2 YFSETQ. Trimming cost V 4 bases and J 3 bases, with 16 bases left between them. CDR3 region: CASSTAPSEYTGELFF. The CDR3 nucleotides read TGCGCCAGCAGCACGGCACCTAGCGAGTACACCGGGGAGCTGTTTTTT. The whole variable domain, filled in from reference TRBV5-1 and TRBJ2-2, reads KAGVTQTPRYLIKTRGQQVTLSCSPISGHRSVSWYQQTPGQGLQFLFEYFSETQRNKGNFPGRFSGRQFSNSRSEMNVSTLELGDSALYLCASSTAPSEYTGELFFGEGSRLTVL.

The chain employs TRBV7-3 and TRBJ2-3, with D possibly matching TRBD1 (6 bases). The CDR3 totals 14 residues. CDR1 and CDR2 from the germline V gene are SGHTA and FQGTGA. V was pared by 5 bases and J by 6 bases, with 15 bases between. In DNA, the CDR3 is TGTGCCAGCAGCCCGGGACATCCGGGTGATACGCAGTATTTT. Translating gives CASSPGHPGDTQYF.

CDR3 sequence (DNA): TGTGCCAGCACGAGTTACACTGAAGCTTTCTTT. This translates into CASTSYTEAFF. V is TRBV28 and J is TRBJ1-1; no reliable D call. Germline CDR1 and CDR2: MDHEN and SYDVKM. V dropped 7 bases and J dropped 3 bases, with 6 bases sitting between them. This CDR3 contains 11 residues.

The count of this clone is one. The chain combines TRBV5-1 with TRBJ2-1; 10 bases agree with TRBD2. V shed 2 bases and J 5 bases; nucleotides not matched to a gene: 13. CDR3 length: 18 amino acids. Per germline, CDR1 SGHRS and CDR2 YFSETQ. CDR3 region: CASSLNLIPGLAHNEQFF. In DNA, the CDR3 is TGCGCCAGCAGCTTAAACTTGATTCCGGGACTAGCGCACAATGAGCAGTTCTTC.

The rearrangement joins TRBV6-4 to TRBJ2-1; D is possibly TRBD2 (5 bases). The CDR3 loop spans 19 amino acids. Trimming removed 0 bases at V and 5 bases at J, with 23 bases between. CDR1 MRHNA and CDR2 SNTAGT come from the germline V gene. CDR3: CASSDSPEATTERDNEQFF. The CDR3 coding sequence is TGTGCCAGCAGTGACTCCCCAGAGGCGACTACGGAGCGAGACAATGAGCAGTTCTTC.

This clone was detected only once. The chain links TRBV7-2 to TRBJ2-7; maybe TRBD2 (6 bases). The V and J ends lost 5 bases and 2 bases respectively, with 13 bases between them. The CDR3 is 14 amino acids. Germline lookup yields CDR1 SGHTA and CDR2 FQGNSA. CDR3 nucleotides: TGTGCCAGCAGCCGGGAGAAAATAACCTACGAGCAGTACTTC. It specifies CASSREKITYEQYF.

The rearrangement links TRBV18 to TRBJ2-1; 12 nucleotides line up with TRBD2. The V and J ends lost 4 bases and 0 bases, in that order; junction bases with no gene match: 10. The CDR3 covers 19 residues. CDR1 and CDR2 from the germline V gene are KGHSH and LQKENI. The CDR3 loop reads CASSRNLAGGLSSYNEQFF. In DNA form, the CDR3 reads TGTGCCAGCTCACGGAACCTAGCGGGAGGGCTAAGCTCCTACAATGAGCAGTTCTTC.

The genes are TRBV6-5 and TRBJ1-2; D might be TRBD1 (6 bases). Germline lookup yields CDR1 MNHEY and CDR2 SVGAGI. Deletions cut 5 bases from V and 1 base from J, with 8 bases between. CDR3 size: 13 residues. The CDR3 loop reads CASSLDSNYGYTF. The CDR3 nucleotides read TGTGCCAGCAGTCTGGACAGTAACTATGGCTACACCTTC.

The J gene is TRBJ2-3, the V gene TRBV6-1; 7 nucleotides line up with TRBD2. Germline V gives CDR1 MNHNS, CDR2 SASEGT. The CDR3 is 17 amino acids. Unmatched junction bases numbered 13, after V lost 2 bases and J lost 5 bases. For the CDR3, the DNA is TGTGCCAGCAGTGAATGGCAGGGCAGGGAGGGTGGAGATACGCAGTATTTT. It specifies CASSEWQGREGGDTQYF.

This chain uses TRBV14 with TRBJ2-7; TRBD2 matches at 9 bases. Germline V gene sequence: CDR1 SGHDN, CDR2 FVKESK. V shed 1 base and J 0 bases; nucleotides not matched to a gene: 25. CDR3 size: 23 residues. The CDR3 region has the DNA TGTGCCAGCAGCCAAGCCGGGCGGGTGGCTAGCGGGACCCCGAGTCAACCCTCCTACGAGCAGTACTTC. This translates into CASSQAGRVASGTPSQPSYEQYF.

The genes are TRBV6-1 and TRBJ2-1, with 13 bases identical to TRBD2. CDR1 is MNHNS, CDR2 SASEGT, per germline. This CDR3 is built from 15 residues. Trimming cost V 6 bases and J 5 bases; bases outside gene matches: 4. CDR3 DNA sequence: TGTGCCAGCAGGAGAGGACTAGCGGGAGACAATGAGCAGTTCTTC. Amino acid sequence: CASRRGLAGDNEQFF.

The rearrangement links TRBV7-2 to TRBJ2-5, with TRBD2 matching 11 bases. Germline loops: CDR1 SGHTA, CDR2 FQGNSA. With 1 base clipped from V and 4 bases from J, the junction kept 5 bases outside the gene matches. The CDR3 runs 16 residues. The CDR3 loop reads CASSLVLLAGVETQYF. In DNA form, the CDR3 reads TGTGCCAGCAGCTTAGTATTACTAGCGGGAGTAGAGACCCAGTACTTC.

The chain joins TRBV5-1 to TRBJ1-1, with 9 bases lining up with TRBD1. Germline assignment: CDR1 SGHRS and CDR2 YFSETQ. The CDR3 has 16 residues. Losses at the gene ends were 0 bases for V and 0 bases for J; bases not matched to a gene: 3. CDR3 nucleotides: TGCGCCAGCAGCTTGGCGACAGGGGGGTTGAACACTGAAGCTTTCTTT. It encodes CASSLATGGLNTEAFF. Full variable domain (remainder filled in from reference TRBV5-1 and TRBJ1-1): KAGVTQTPRYLIKTRGQQVTLSCSPISGHRSVSWYQQTPGQGLQFLFEYFSETQRNKGNFPGRFSGRQFSNSRSEMNVSTLELGDSALYLCASSLATGGLNTEAFFGQGTRLTVV.

The V and J genes are TRBV7-2 and TRBJ2-4; 13 bases are shared with TRBD2. The ends lost 3 bases at V and 4 bases at J; junction bases unmatched: 3. The CDR3 extends over 16 amino acids. The germline V gene has CDR1 SGHTA and CDR2 FQGNSA. CDR3 coding DNA: TGTGCCAGCAGCTTGGGACTAGCGGGGTTAAAAAACATTCAGTACTTC. Translation gives CASSLGLAGLKNIQYF.

This chain uses TRBV5-1 with TRBJ2-3; 8 bases agree with TRBD1. Germline CDR1 SGHRS, CDR2 YFSETQ. CDR3 size: 17 residues. The J segment lost 4 bases and the V segment lost 2 bases, leaving 12 bases of the junction unmatched. The CDR3 DNA sequence: TGCGCCAGCAGCTTCTTTTCATTAGGACAGGGCCCAGATACGCAGTATTTT. Translated, it gives CASSFFSLGQGPDTQYF.

The CDR3, as DNA: TGTGCCAGCAGTAGATACAGGGGGCACTCTGGAAACACCATATATTTT. Translated, it gives CASSRYRGHSGNTIYF. This chain links TRBV2 with TRBJ1-3; 9 nucleotides agree with TRBD1. The CDR3 sequence is 16 residues long. Germline V gene lookup returns CDR1 SNHLY and CDR2 FYNNEI. Losses at the gene ends were 5 bases for V and 0 bases for J; bases not matched to a gene: 5. Full variable domain (remainder filled in from reference TRBV2 and TRBJ1-3): EPEVTQTPSHQVTQMGQEVILRCVPISNHLYFYWYRQILGQKVEFLVSFYNNEISEKSEIFDDQFSVERPDGSNFTLKIRSTKLEDSAMYFCASSRYRGHSGNTIYFGEGSWLTVV.

This clone was observed a single time. This chain links TRBV5-5 with TRBJ2-7; D unresolved. Trimming removed 1 base at V and 7 bases at J, with 9 bases between. CDR3 length: 12 residues. Germline V lookup: CDR1 SGHKS, CDR2 YYEKEE (reference sequence). The CDR3 spells CASSLNLGEQYF. In nucleotides, the CDR3 is TGTGCCAGCAGCTTGAATCTCGGGGAGCAGTACTTC.

The rearrangement uses TRBV29-1 and TRBJ2-5, with 11 bases identical to TRBD1. Looked up from germline, CDR1 is SQVTM and CDR2 is ANQGSEA. Trimming at V came to 4 bases and at J to 5 bases, leaving 6 bases not matched to a gene. CDR3 size: 14 residues. The CDR3 nucleotides are TGCAGCGTTGTTCTCGGGACAGGGGGGGAGACCCAGTACTTC. This sequence encodes CSVVLGTGGETQYF.

V usage is TRBV28 and J usage is TRBJ2-1; 10 nucleotides align to TRBD2. The germline CDR1 and CDR2 sequences are MDHEN and SYDVKM. The J segment lost 6 bases and the V segment lost 7 bases, leaving 12 bases of the junction unmatched. CDR3 size: 16 residues. CDR3 nucleotides: TGTGCCAGCAACAGACCGGGACTAGCGCCCAGCAATGAGCAGTTCTTC. It translates to CASNRPGLAPSNEQFF.

This clone was recorded only once. The chain combines TRBV5-1 with TRBJ2-3; 11 nucleotides line up with TRBD2. The CDR3 has 16 amino acids. After removal of 4 bases from V and 2 bases from J, the junction contained 6 bases not matched to a gene. Per the germline V gene, CDR1 is SGHRS and CDR2 is YFSETQ. CDR3 nucleotide sequence: TGCGCCAGCAGCCAAGGGACTAGCGGCCTCACAGATACGCAGTATTTT. Its translation is CASSQGTSGLTDTQYF.